The rows below give T cell receptor beta chains drawn from one sample of a study of blood T cells in healthy people across ages. TCRdb re-analysed the 5' RACE reads in MiXCR, keeping a single row per CDR3 protein. This table has 650,000 to 1,000,000 distinct CDR3 sequences, about 36% appearing once. Sequences were obtained from blood. The receptors were gathered from a man aged 18-30 years in good health. Each CDR3 is given with its conserved first and last residue. The order of the fields is D gene, J gene, V gene, clone size, CDR3 DNA, CDR3 protein. A D gene is named only where the DNA matches it firmly. For some rows the clone size is stated as once, few or many, or as a class when expanded; others skip it.

. | TRBJ1-2 | TRBV12-3/TRBV12-4 | few | TGTGCCAGCAGTCGACTCAGGGACGGTAATGGCTACACCTTC | CASSRLRDGNGYTF
. | TRBJ1-1 | TRBV6-6 | few | TGTGCCAGCAGCCCGAATACAGGAAGTAGGGTTACTGAAGCTTTCTTT | CASSPNTGSRVTEAFF
. | TRBJ1-1 | TRBV2 | . | TGTGCCAGCCGGGACTGGAACACTGAAGCTTTCTTT | CASRDWNTEAFF
. | TRBJ2-5 | TRBV7-9 | few | TGTGCCAGCAGCTTGGACGGAACGGAGACCCAGTACTTC | CASSLDGTETQYF
. | TRBJ1-1 | TRBV7-2 | . | TGTGCCAGCAGTCCCATCCCCGGGGGGGTGACTGAAGCTTTCTTT | CASSPIPGGVTEAFF
TRBD1 | TRBJ1-2 | TRBV5-1 | few | TGCGCCAGCAGCTTGGCGGTGCAGGGGGCGTATTATGGCTACACCTTC | CASSLAVQGAYYGYTF
. | TRBJ1-1 | TRBV9 | . | TGTGCCAGCAGCGGAGCGGGGGGGCCCACTGAAGCTTTCTTT | CASSGAGGPTEAFF
. | TRBJ2-3 | TRBV5-1 | . | TGCGCCAGCAGCGGTCGGGCAGAATTCACAGATACGCAGTATTTT | CASSGRAEFTDTQYF
. | TRBJ2-5 | TRBV24-1 | . | TGTGCCACCAGTGATTTGCGAGGTAAATTCAATGAGCAGTACTTC | CATSDLRGKFNEQYF
. | TRBJ2-1 | TRBV3-1 | few | TGTGCCAGCAGCCAAGCGGGGGGCGCTGGTCTCAATGAGCAGTTCTTC | CASSQAGGAGLNEQFF
. | TRBJ2-5 | TRBV12-3/TRBV12-4 | . | TGTGCCAGCAGTTTACATTCAATACAAGAGACCCAGTACTTC | CASSLHSIQETQYF
. | TRBJ1-2 | TRBV6-2/TRBV6-3 | . | TGTGCCAGCTCAGGGTGTGGCTACACCTTC | CASSGCGYTF
. | TRBJ2-1 | TRBV25-1 | . | TGTACCAGCAGTGAACGGGAGCAGTTCTTC | CTSSEREQFF
TRBD1 | TRBJ1-1 | TRBV20-1 | . | TGCAGTGCTAGAGACGGGGACAGGGCGAACACTGAAGCTTTCTTT | CSARDGDRANTEAFF